This T cell receptor beta chain was identified during a study of blood T cell repertoires in COVID-19. Study background: Collection of acute and convalescent COVID-19 samples took place in the United States, Italy and Spain. PBMCs, B-cell-depleted T cells, or T cells provided the cDNA or gDNA that made up the material.

Germline CDR1 GTSNPN, CDR2 SVGIG (reference sequence). V lost 0 bases to trimming and J lost 3 bases; unmatched junction nucleotides: 9. This CDR3 is 16 amino acids long. As originally analysed: Amplification with reference gene primers provided the estimates of nucleated cell counts. Data came from immunoSEQ multiplex PCR; TCRdb stores just in-frame clones and leaves some out. The D gene and trimming were derived from the DNA, and the V and J assignments and clone size from that table. The repertoire has 110,000 or so clones, 70% to 90% of them found once; the top ten carry 6.5% to 10%. The sample taken for sequencing was peripheral blood. This receptor was obtained from an older woman who had recovered from COVID-19. The V gene is TRBV30, the J gene TRBJ1-1, with 8 bases aligning to TRBD1. The CDR3 DNA sequence: TGTGCCTGGAGTGTGAAGAGGGACAGGCCATACACTGAAGCTTTCTTT. Encoded protein: CAWSVKRDRPYTEAFF.